The rows below give T cell receptor beta chains drawn from one sample of a study of T cell responses to AZD1222 COVID-19 vaccine. The data were produced by immunoSEQ multiplex PCR, yet TCRdb's version contains in-frame clones alone and is incomplete. The repertoire holds approximately 180,000 clones, with approximately 90% as singletons. Sequences were derived from peripheral blood, sampled 28 days after the second dose of the MenACWY control vaccine. The receptors stem from an adult who received the MenACWY meningococcal vaccine as a control. Each CDR3 is given with its conserved first and last residue. A D gene is named only where the DNA matches it firmly. Not all rows give a size; the values are once, few, many and, for expanded clones, a class.

>.|TRBJ2-2|TRBV4-2|.
CASSQDNDRFLGELFF
TGTGCCAGCAGCCAAGACAACGACAGATTCCTCGGGGAGCTGTTTTTT
>.|TRBJ2-5|TRBV7-3|.
CASSFTAQETQYF
TGTGCCAGCAGCTTTACAGCCCAAGAGACCCAGTACTTC
>TRBD1|TRBJ1-2|TRBV24-1|few
CATSTSTGAYDGYTF
TGTGCCACCAGTACCTCGACAGGGGCGTACGATGGCTACACCTTC
>.|TRBJ1-2|TRBV7-9|.
CASGTDYGYTF
TGTGCCAGCGGAACGGACTATGGCTACACCTTC
>.|TRBJ1-2|TRBV19|.
CASTLGVGYGYTF
TGTGCCAGTACCCTGGGGGTAGGCTATGGCTACACCTTC
>TRBD2|TRBJ2-2|TRBV4-3|.
CASSRRTSGSDTGELFF
TGCGCCAGCAGCCGGAGGACTAGCGGGAGCGACACCGGGGAGCTGTTTTTT
>.|TRBJ2-6|TRBV7-9|.
CASSRPASGANVLTF
TGTGCCAGCAGCCGCCCGGCGTCTGGGGCCAACGTCCTGACTTTC
>.|TRBJ2-6|TRBV2|.
CASVYDRSGANVLTF
TGTGCCAGCGTATATGACCGATCTGGGGCCAACGTCCTGACTTTC
>.|TRBJ2-3|TRBV6-2/TRBV6-3|.
CASSVSGLYTDTQYF
TGTGCCAGCAGCGTCTCCGGGCTTTACACAGATACGCAGTATTTT
>.|TRBJ1-4|TRBV5-1|.
CASSLAGGSDEKLFF
TGCGCCAGCAGCTTGGCCGGGGGGTCGGATGAAAAACTGTTTTTT
>.|TRBJ1-2|TRBV19|.
CASREGSYGYTF
TGTGCCAGTAGGGAGGGTTCCTATGGCTACACCTTC
>.|TRBJ2-7|TRBV6-5|.
CASSDSGGYEQYF
TGTGCCAGCAGTGACTCCGGGGGATACGAGCAGTACTTC
>.|TRBJ1-5|TRBV6-5|.
CASSPGGTGNQPQHF
TGTGCCAGCAGCCCCGGGGGGACGGGGAATCAGCCCCAGCATTTT
>.|TRBJ2-6|TRBV27|.
CASSLWAAGANVLTF
TGTGCCAGCAGTTTATGGGCAGCTGGGGCCAACGTCCTGACTTTC
>.|TRBJ2-5|TRBV6-2/TRBV6-3|.
CASSYISQETQYF
TGTGCCAGCAGTTACATTAGCCAAGAGACCCAGTACTTC
>TRBD2|TRBJ2-7|TRBV30|.
CAWSVTGGGEQYF
TGTGCCTGGAGTGTAACCGGGGGGGGCGAGCAGTACTTC
>TRBD1|TRBJ2-5|TRBV5-1|once
CASSIEGGAPLQVTQYF
TGCGCCAGCAGCATAGAAGGGGGCGCCCCCCTTCAAGTGACCCAGTACTTC
>.|TRBJ2-1|TRBV4-1|once
CASSPQDRIRNEQFF
TGCGCCAGCAGCCCCCAAGACAGGATCAGGAATGAGCAGTTCTTC
>TRBD2|TRBJ2-1|TRBV6-4|.
CASSNLAGAYNEQFF
TGTGCCAGCAGTAACCTAGCGGGAGCCTACAATGAGCAGTTCTTC
>.|TRBJ2-7|TRBV19|.
CASSISGVVEQYF
TGTGCCAGTAGTATATCAGGGGTGGTCGAGCAGTACTTC
>TRBD1|TRBJ1-2|TRBV4-2|.
CASSQGGQVTGYGYTF
TGTGCCAGCAGCCAAGGGGGACAGGTCACGGGCTATGGCTACACCTTC
>TRBD2|TRBJ2-1|TRBV29-1|.
CRLWGPWRGSGPNEQFF
TGCAGGCTGTGGGGCCCCTGGCGAGGTAGCGGGCCCAATGAGCAGTTCTTC
>.|TRBJ2-3|TRBV6-1|.
CASSERITQYF
TGTGCCAGCAGTGAAAGGATTACGCAGTATTTT
>TRBD2|TRBJ2-1|TRBV4-3|.
CASSQASTSGRDNEQFF
TGCGCCAGCAGCCAAGCATCGACTAGCGGGAGAGACAATGAGCAGTTCTTC
>.|TRBJ2-5|TRBV11-3|.
CASSQIQETQYF
TGTGCCAGCAGTCAAATCCAAGAGACCCAGTACTTC
>TRBD1|TRBJ1-6|TRBV12-5|.
CASGAGTGYSPLHF
TGTGCTAGTGGCGCCGGGACAGGGTACTCACCCCTCCACTTT
>TRBD2|TRBJ2-7|TRBV18|.
CASSPPASGTYEQYF
TGTGCCAGCTCACCACCGGCTAGCGGAACCTACGAGCAGTACTTC
>.|TRBJ2-5|TRBV5-1|once
CASSLGGVQETQYF
TGCGCCAGCAGCTTGGGTGGGGTCCAAGAGACCCAGTACTTC
>.|TRBJ1-5|TRBV28|.
CASSGGGAGNQPQHF
TGTGCCAGCAGTGGGGGGGGCGCGGGCAATCAGCCCCAGCATTTT